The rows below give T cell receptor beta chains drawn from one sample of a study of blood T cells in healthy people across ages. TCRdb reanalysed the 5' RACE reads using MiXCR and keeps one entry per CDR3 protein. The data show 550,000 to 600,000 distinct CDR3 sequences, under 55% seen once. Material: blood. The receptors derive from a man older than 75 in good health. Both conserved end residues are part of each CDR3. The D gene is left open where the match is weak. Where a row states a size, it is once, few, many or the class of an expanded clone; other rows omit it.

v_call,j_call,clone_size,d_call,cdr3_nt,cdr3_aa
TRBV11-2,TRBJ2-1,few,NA,TGTGCCAGCAGCTTGACACTACCCGAGGGGCAGTTCTTC,CASSLTLPEGQFF
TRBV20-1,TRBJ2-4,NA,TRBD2,TGCAGTGCTGGGTCGGGAGGTGAAAACATTCAGTACTTC,CSAGSGGENIQYF
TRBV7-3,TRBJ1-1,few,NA,TGTGCCAGCAGCTTTGACAGGTACACTGAAGCTTTCTTT,CASSFDRYTEAFF
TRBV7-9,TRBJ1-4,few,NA,TGTGCCAGCAGCCCCGGACGGAGTAATGAAAAACTGTTTTTT,CASSPGRSNEKLFF
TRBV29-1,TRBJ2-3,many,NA,TGCAGCGTTGAAGGGGGTCCCACCGGTACGCAGTATTTT,CSVEGGPTGTQYF
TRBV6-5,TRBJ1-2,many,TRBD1,TGTGCCAGCAGGGGTTCCGTGGACAGGGGTAACTATGGCTACACCTTC,CASRGSVDRGNYGYTF
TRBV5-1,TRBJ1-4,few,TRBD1,TGCGCCAGCAGCTTCGGACAGGCCCTGGCGAGTGAAAAACTGTTTTTT,CASSFGQALASEKLFF
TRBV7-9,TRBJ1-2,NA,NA,TGTGCCAGCAGCACGAGGGGGGGCGGAATGAACTATGGCCACACCTTC,CASSTRGGGMNYGHTF
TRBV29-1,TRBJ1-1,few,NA,TGCAGCGTCCTCAGGGGATTGAACACTGAAGCTTTCTTT,CSVLRGLNTEAFF
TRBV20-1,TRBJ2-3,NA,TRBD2,TGCAGTGCTACCGGGACTAGCGCCGCCCCAGATACGCAGTATTTT,CSATGTSAAPDTQYF
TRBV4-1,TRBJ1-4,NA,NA,TGCGCCAGCAGCCAAAGAGAGGGAGGGAATGAAAAACTGTTTTTT,CASSQREGGNEKLFF
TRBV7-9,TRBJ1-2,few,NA,TGTGCCAGCAGCTTAACAGGGTGGCTCTATGGCTACACCTTC,CASSLTGWLYGYTF
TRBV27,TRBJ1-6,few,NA,TGTGCCAGCAGTTTCCTTGGGGTTTCACCCCTCCACTTT,CASSFLGVSPLHF
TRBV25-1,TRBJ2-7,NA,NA,TGTGCCAGCAGTGGATCCGAGAGGGGGTGCTTCTTCCGTGTGACATACGAGCAGTACTTC,CASSGSERGCFFRVTYEQYF
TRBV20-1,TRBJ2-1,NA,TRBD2,TGCAGTGCTAGAGGTCCCTCCTGGACTAGCGGGAGCGACAATGAGCAGTTCTTC,CSARGPSWTSGSDNEQFF
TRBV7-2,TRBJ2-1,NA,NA,TGTGCCAGCAGCTTAGATGGTTCCCGCGACGAGCAGTTCTTC,CASSLDGSRDEQFF
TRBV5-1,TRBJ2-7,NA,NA,TGCGCCAGCGGCACAACGGGCGGATACGAGCAGTACTTC,CASGTTGGYEQYF
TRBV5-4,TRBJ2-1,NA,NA,TGTGCCAGCAGCACAGCCAGGATTAACGAGCAGTTCTTC,CASSTARINEQFF
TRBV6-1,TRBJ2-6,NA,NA,TGTGCCACCAACCCTGGGGCCAACGTCCTGACTTTC,CATNPGANVLTF
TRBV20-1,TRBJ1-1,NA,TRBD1,TGCAGTGCGAAAGGGGGCGCGGACCTGAACACTGAAGCTTTCTTT,CSAKGGADLNTEAFF
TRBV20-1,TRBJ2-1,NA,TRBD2,TGCAGTGCTAGGGGTGGGACTAGCGGGAGGGCTTACAATGAGCAGTTCTTC,CSARGGTSGRAYNEQFF
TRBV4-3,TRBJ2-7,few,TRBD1,TGCGCCAGCAGCCAAGTCGCAGGGGGTTACGAGCAGTACTTC,CASSQVAGGYEQYF
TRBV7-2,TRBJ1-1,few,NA,TGTGCCAGCAGCGCACAAGGGGGAATGGGCACTGAAGCTTTCTTT,CASSAQGGMGTEAFF
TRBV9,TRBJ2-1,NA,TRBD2,TGTGCCAGCAGCGCGGGGACTAGCGGGTCCAATGAGCAGTTCTTC,CASSAGTSGSNEQFF
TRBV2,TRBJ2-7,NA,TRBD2,TGTGCCAGCAGTGATGATAGCGGGAGCTCCTACGAGCAGTACTTC,CASSDDSGSSYEQYF
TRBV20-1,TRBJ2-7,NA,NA,TGCAGTGCTAGAGCGGCTGGAGCTAACCAGCAGTACTTC,CSARAAGANQQYF
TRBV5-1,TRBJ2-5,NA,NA,TGCGCCAGCACCCGGGACACCGAAGAGACCCAGTACTTC,CASTRDTEETQYF
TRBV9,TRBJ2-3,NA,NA,TGTGCCAGCAGCGGTAGGGGAGGACCCTCAGATACGCAGTATTTT,CASSGRGGPSDTQYF
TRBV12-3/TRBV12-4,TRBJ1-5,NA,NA,TGTGCCAGCGGACCCCCGGGACATAGCAATCAGCCCCAGCATTTT,CASGPPGHSNQPQHF
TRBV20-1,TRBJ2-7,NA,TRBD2,TGCAGTGCTCACCCCCTAGCGGGGGCCTACGAGCAGTACTTC,CSAHPLAGAYEQYF
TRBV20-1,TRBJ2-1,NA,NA,TGCAGTGCTAGGTTCCACAATGAGCAGTTCTTC,CSARFHNEQFF
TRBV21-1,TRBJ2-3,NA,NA,TGTGCCAGCAGCTCCCGGACTAGCGGCCTTGACTTAAGGATCACAGATACGCAGTATTTT,CASSSRTSGLDLRITDTQYF
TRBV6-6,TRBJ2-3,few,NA,TGTGCCAGCCGCAGCTACACAGATACGCAGTATTTT,CASRSYTDTQYF
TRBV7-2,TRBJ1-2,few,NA,TGTGCCAGCAGCTTCACCCGACAAAATAACTATGGCTACACCTTC,CASSFTRQNNYGYTF
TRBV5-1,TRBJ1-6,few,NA,TGCGCCAGCAGCTTGGCCAGCCTCGCGACTAATTCACCCCTCCACTTT,CASSLASLATNSPLHF
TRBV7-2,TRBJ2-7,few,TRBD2,TGTGCCAGCAGCTTAGCGGAGACTAGCGGGATCCCCTACGAGCAGTACTTC,CASSLAETSGIPYEQYF
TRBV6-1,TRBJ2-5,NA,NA,TGTGCCAGCAGTGAAGCGCGCGGCAGCCAAGAGACCCAGTACTTC,CASSEARGSQETQYF
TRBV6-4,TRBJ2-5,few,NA,TGTGCCAGCAGCGCCGAATTGCAAGAGACCCAGTACTTC,CASSAELQETQYF
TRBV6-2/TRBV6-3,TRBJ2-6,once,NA,TGTGCCAGCAGAGGGGACGGGGCCAACGTCCTGACTTTC,CASRGDGANVLTF
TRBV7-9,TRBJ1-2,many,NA,TGTGCCAGCAGTGCAGAATACTATGGCTACACCTTC,CASSAEYYGYTF
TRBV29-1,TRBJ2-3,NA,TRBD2,TGCAGCGTTGCTAGCGGGGGGGGCGATACGCAGTATTTT,CSVASGGGDTQYF
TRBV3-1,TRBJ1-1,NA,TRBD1,TGTGCCAGCAGCCGATATACTTCCGGGACAGGAGTCGAAGCTTTCTTT,CASSRYTSGTGVEAFF
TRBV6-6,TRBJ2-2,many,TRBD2,TGTGCCAGCAGTTACCTAGCGGGGAACACCGGGGAGCTGTTTTTT,CASSYLAGNTGELFF
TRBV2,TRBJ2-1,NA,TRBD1,TGTGCCAGCAGTGACCTTTTTGACAGGGGGACCTACAATGAGCAGTTCTTC,CASSDLFDRGTYNEQFF
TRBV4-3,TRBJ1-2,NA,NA,TGCGCCAGCAGCCAAGATGGTGCGGCGGGGGGAACTCGGAACTATGGCTACACCTTC,CASSQDGAAGGTRNYGYTF
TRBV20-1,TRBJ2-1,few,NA,TGCAGTGCTGGGGGAGCGGGCCACAATGAGCAGTTCTTC,CSAGGAGHNEQFF
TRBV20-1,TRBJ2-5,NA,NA,TGCAGTGCTAGAGATTTGGGGAGGGAGACCCAGTACTTC,CSARDLGRETQYF
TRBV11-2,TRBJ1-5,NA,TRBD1,TGTGCCAGCAGCTTGGGGACAGGGAGGGACAGGCAGCCCCAGCATTTT,CASSLGTGRDRQPQHF
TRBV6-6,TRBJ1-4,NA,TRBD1,TGTGCCAGCAGGCGAACAGGGGATAATGAAAAACCGTTTTTT,CASRRTGDNEKPFF
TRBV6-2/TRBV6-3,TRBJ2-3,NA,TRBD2,TGTGCCAGCAGTTACATCTCTAGCGGGGCGACTACGCAGTATTTT,CASSYISSGATTQYF